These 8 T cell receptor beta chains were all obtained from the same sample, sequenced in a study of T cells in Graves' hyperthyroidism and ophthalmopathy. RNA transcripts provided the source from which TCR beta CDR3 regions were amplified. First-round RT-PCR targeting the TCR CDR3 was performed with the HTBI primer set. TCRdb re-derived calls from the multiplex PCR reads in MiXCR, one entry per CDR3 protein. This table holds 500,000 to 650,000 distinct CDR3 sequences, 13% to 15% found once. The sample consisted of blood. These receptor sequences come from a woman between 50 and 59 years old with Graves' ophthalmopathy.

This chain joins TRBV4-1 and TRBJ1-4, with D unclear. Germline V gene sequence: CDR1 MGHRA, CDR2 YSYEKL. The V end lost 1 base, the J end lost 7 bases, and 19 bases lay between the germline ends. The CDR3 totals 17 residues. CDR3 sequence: CASSQAGDGTPGEKLFF. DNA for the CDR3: TGCGCCAGCAGCCAAGCAGGAGACGGTACACCGGGTGAAAAACTGTTTTTT.

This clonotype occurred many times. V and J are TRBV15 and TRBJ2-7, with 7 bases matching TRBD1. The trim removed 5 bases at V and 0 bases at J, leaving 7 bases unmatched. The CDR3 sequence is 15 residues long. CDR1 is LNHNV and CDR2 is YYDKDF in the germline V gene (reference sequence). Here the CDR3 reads CATSVAWDSSYEQYF. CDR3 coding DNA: TGTGCCACCAGCGTAGCGTGGGACAGCTCCTACGAGCAGTACTTC.

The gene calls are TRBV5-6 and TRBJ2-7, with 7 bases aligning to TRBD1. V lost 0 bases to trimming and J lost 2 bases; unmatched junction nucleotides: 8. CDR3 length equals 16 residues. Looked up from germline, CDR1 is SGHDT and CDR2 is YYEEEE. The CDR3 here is CASSLEGAGSAYEQYF. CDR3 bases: TGTGCCAGCAGCTTGGAGGGGGCGGGTTCGGCCTACGAGCAGTACTTC.

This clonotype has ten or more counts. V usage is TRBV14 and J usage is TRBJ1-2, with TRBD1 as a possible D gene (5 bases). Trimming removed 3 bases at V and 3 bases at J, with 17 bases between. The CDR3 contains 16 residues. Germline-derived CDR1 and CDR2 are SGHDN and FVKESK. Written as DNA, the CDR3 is TGTGCCAGCAGCCAGAGGCCCTCGGCAGGGCACTATGGCTACACCTTC. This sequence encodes CASSQRPSAGHYGYTF.

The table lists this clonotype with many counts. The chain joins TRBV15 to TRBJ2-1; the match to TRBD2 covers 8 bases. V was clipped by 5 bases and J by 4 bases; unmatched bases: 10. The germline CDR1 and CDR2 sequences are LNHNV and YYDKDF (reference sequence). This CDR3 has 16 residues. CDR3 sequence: CATSGGQVAGYNEQFF. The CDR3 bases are TGTGCCACCAGCGGAGGGCAGGTAGCGGGATACAATGAGCAGTTCTTC.

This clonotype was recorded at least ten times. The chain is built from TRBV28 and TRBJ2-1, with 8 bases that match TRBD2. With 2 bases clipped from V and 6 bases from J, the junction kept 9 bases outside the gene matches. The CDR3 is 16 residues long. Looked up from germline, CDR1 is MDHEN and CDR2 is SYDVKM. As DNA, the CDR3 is TGTGCCAGCAGTTTAATGGGGAGCGGGAGAATCAATGAGCAGTTCTTC. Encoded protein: CASSLMGSGRINEQFF.

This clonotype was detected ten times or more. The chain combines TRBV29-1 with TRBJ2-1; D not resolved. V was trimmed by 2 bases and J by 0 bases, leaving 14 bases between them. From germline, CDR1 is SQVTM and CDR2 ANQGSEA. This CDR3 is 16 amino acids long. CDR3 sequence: CSVELSRTNSYNEQFF. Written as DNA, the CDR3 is TGCAGCGTTGAACTTTCTAGGACCAACTCCTACAATGAGCAGTTCTTC.

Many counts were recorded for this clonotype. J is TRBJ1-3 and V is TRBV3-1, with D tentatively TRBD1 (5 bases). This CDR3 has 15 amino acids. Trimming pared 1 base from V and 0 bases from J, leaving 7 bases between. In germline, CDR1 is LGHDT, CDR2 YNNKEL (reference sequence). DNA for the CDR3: TGTGCCAGCAGCCAAGTAGGGGCCTCTGGAAACACCATATATTTT. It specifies CASSQVGASGNTIYF.